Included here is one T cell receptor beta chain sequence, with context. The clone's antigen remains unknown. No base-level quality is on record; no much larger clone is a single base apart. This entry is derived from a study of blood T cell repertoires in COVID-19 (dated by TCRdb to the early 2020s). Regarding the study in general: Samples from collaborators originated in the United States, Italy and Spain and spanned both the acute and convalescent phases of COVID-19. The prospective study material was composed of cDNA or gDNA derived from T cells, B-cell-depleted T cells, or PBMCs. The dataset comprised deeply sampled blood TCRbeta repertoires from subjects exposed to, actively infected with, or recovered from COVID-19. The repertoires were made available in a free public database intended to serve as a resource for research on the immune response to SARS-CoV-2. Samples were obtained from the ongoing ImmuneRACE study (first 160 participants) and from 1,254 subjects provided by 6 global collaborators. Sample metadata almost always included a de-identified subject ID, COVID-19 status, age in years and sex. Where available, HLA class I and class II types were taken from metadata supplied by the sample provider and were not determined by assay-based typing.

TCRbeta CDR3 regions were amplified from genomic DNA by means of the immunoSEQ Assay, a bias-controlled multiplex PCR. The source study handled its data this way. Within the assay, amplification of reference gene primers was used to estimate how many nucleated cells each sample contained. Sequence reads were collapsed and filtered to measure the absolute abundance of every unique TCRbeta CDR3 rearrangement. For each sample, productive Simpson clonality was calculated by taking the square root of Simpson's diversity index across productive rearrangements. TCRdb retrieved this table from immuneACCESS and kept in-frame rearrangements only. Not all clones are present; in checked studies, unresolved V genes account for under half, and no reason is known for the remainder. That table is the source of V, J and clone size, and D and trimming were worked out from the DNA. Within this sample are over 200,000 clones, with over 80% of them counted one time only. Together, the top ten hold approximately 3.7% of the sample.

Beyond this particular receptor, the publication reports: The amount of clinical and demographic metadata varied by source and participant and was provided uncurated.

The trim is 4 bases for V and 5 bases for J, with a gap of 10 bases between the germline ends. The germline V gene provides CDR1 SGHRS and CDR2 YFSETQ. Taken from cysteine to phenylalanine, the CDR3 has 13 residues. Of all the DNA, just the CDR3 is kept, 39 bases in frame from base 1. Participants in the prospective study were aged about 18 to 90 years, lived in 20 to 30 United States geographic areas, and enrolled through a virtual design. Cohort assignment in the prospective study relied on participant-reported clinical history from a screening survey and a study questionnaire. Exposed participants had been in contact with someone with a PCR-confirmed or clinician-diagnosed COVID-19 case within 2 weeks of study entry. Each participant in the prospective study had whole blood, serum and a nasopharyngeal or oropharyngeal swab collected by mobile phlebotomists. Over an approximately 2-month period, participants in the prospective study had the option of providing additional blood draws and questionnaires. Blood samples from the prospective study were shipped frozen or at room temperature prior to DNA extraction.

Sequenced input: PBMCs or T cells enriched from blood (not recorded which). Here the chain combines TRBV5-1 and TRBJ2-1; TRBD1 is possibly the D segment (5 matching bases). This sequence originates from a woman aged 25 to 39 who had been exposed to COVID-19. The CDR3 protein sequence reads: CASSPTANNEQFF. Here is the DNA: TGCGCCAGCAGCCCGACAGCTAACAATGAGCAGTTCTTC. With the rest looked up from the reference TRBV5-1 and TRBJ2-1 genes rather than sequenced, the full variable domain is KAGVTQTPRYLIKTRGQQVTLSCSPISGHRSVSWYQQTPGQGLQFLFEYFSETQRNKGNFPGRFSGRQFSNSRSEMNVSTLELGDSALYLCASSPTANNEQFFGPGTRLTVL.